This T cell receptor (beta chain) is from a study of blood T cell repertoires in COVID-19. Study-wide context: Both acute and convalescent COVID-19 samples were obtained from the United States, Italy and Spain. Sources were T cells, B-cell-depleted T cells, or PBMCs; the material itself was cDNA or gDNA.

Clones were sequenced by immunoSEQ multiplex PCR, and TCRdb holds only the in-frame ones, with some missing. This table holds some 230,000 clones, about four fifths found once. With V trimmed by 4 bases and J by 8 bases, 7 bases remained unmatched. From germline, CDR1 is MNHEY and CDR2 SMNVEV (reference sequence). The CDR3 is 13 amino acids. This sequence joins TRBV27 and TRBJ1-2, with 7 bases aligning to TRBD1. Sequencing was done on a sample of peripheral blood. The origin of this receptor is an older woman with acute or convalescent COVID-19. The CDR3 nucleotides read TGTGCCAGCAGTTCGCGGGCAGGGGGAGGCTACACCTTC. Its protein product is CASSSRAGGGYTF.